These 27 T cell receptor beta chains share one sample of origin, sequenced in a study of T cells in narcolepsy. Sequencing used immunoSEQ multiplex PCR; TCRdb keeps in-frame clones, though not all of them. The repertoire consists of 17,000 or so clones, with about two thirds occurring once and the leading ten covering more than 13%. Input material: CD45RA- memory CD8+ T cells from PBMCs. These receptors were collected from a human donor with narcolepsy.

V and J are TRBV7-1 and TRBJ1-5; a possible D gene is TRBD1 (5 bases). TRBV7-1 belongs to the ORF category, with a function that is uncertain. The CDR3 has 16 amino acids. V lost 4 bases and J lost 8, with 21 bases in between. Here the CDR3 DNA reads TGTGCCAGCAGCTACTCTACCCCGGGACTTTTCAAGCCCCAGCATTTT. It is translated as CASSYSTPGLFKPQHF.

This CDR3 is CATDRTLSYEQYF. CDR3 coding DNA: TGTGCCACAGATAGGACACTCTCCTACGAGCAGTACTTC. The genes are TRBV2 and TRBJ2-7, with a possible D match to TRBD1 (5 bases). The germline V gene has CDR1 SNHLY and CDR2 FYNNEI. V was clipped by 10 bases and J by 0 bases, with 13 bases between them. The CDR3 is made up of 13 amino acids.

With regard to this clone: The junction and the germline gene differ at one end; a read error may be behind it. This chain uses TRBV7-7 with TRBJ2-7; D perhaps matches TRBD2 (6 bases). The CDR3 has 13 amino acids. Germline-derived CDR1 and CDR2 are SSHAT and FNYEAQ (reference sequence). The CDR3 DNA reads TGTGCTAGCAGCTTAGCGGAAACCTACGAGCAGTACTTC. Its protein product is CASSLAETYEQYF. Based on the CDR3 plus reference TRBV7-7 and TRBJ2-7, the full variable domain is GAGVSQSPRYKVTKRGQDVTLRCDPISSHATLYWYQQALGQGPEFLTYFNYEAQPDKSGLPSDRFSAERPEGSISTLTIQRTEQRDSAMYRCASSLAETYEQYFGPGTRLTVT.

The J gene is TRBJ1-1, the V gene TRBV6-1; D is perhaps TRBD1 (6 bases). Trimming took 2 bases from V and 1 from J, leaving 11 bases between them. Germline-derived CDR1 and CDR2 are MNHNS and SASEGT. The CDR3 extends over 15 amino acids. The CDR3 is CASSELTGRNTEAFF. The CDR3, as DNA: TGTGCCAGCAGTGAACTAACAGGGCGGAACACTGAAGCTTTCTTT.

The rearrangement uses TRBV14 and TRBJ2-1, with D possibly being TRBD2 (5 bases). V was shortened by 6 bases and J by 9 bases, with 18 bases between the two germline ends. This CDR3 spans 14 amino acids. The germline gives CDR1 SGHDN, CDR2 FVKESK. The CDR3 DNA is TGTGCCAGCAGTAGCGCCTTTCGACCGAGTGAGCAGTTCTTC. Residues: CASSSAFRPSEQFF.

The genes are TRBV18 and TRBJ2-1, with 14 bases matching TRBD2. The CDR3 totals 16 residues. Per the germline V gene, CDR1 is KGHSH and CDR2 is LQKENI. The J segment lost 5 bases and the V segment lost 4 bases, leaving 4 bases of the junction unmatched. CDR3 sequence reads: CASSLKTSGRDNEQFF. CDR3 coding DNA: TGTGCCAGCTCACTAAAGACTAGCGGGAGGGACAATGAGCAGTTCTTC.

The V gene is TRBV18, the J gene TRBJ1-1; possibly TRBD1 for D (6 bases). V lost 3 bases to trimming and J lost 0 bases, with 11 bases between them. CDR3 size: 15 residues. Germline lookup yields CDR1 KGHSH and CDR2 LQKENI. The CDR3 spells CASSPGDTLNTEAFF. As DNA, the CDR3 is TGTGCCAGCTCACCGGGGGACACTTTGAACACTGAAGCTTTCTTT.

The V and J genes are TRBV5-5 and TRBJ2-3; 10 bases map to TRBD2. The CDR3 runs to 20 residues. After removal of 4 bases from V and 3 bases from J, the junction contained 20 bases not matched to a gene. The germline V gene has CDR1 SGHKS and CDR2 YYEKEE (reference sequence). The CDR3 reads CASSERQGSSGRRRTDTQYF. For the CDR3, the DNA is TGTGCCAGCAGCGAGCGACAGGGGTCTAGCGGGAGACGTCGAACAGATACGCAGTATTTT.

The chain uses TRBV14 and TRBJ1-2, with TRBD1 as a possible D gene (6 bases). The length of the CDR3 is 15 residues. CDR1 and CDR2 from the germline V gene are SGHDN and FVKESK. V dropped 1 base and J dropped 6 bases, with 15 bases sitting between them. CDR3 DNA sequence: TGTGCCAGCAGCCAAGTCGCGACAGGCATCCATGGCTACACCTTC. It yields the protein CASSQVATGIHGYTF.

V and J are TRBV4-1 and TRBJ2-3, with 9 nucleotides matching TRBD2. V lost 3 bases, J lost 5 bases, and 6 bases stayed unmatched. This CDR3 contains 15 residues. From germline, CDR1 is MGHRA and CDR2 YSYEKL. For the CDR3, the DNA is TGCGCCAGCAGCCATCTAGCGGGGCGGGGAGATACGCAGTATTTT. Protein product: CASSHLAGRGDTQYF.

This clone was detected only once. This chain connects TRBV15 to TRBJ2-1; D uncertain. Per the germline V gene, CDR1 is LNHNV and CDR2 is YYDKDF (reference sequence). V shed 0 bases and J shed 8 bases, with 8 bases lying between them. The CDR3 runs 13 residues. The DNA for the CDR3 is TGTGCCACCAGCAGAGATTGGATGGATGAGCAGTTCTTC. Encoded protein: CATSRDWMDEQFF.

This chain connects TRBV6-6 to TRBJ1-1, with a possible D match to TRBD1 (6 bases). In germline, CDR1 is MNHNY, CDR2 SVGAGI (reference sequence). The CDR3 totals 13 residues. The V and J ends lost 9 bases and 3 bases respectively, with 14 bases between them. CDR3 loop: CASYRDGYTEAFF. The CDR3 DNA reads as TGTGCCAGTTACAGGGATGGTTACACTGAAGCTTTCTTT.

This clone came up a few times. The chain carries TRBV28 and TRBJ2-1, with D perhaps matching TRBD2 (6 bases). CDR3 length: 13 amino acids. Trimming removed 3 bases at V and 10 bases at J, with 13 bases between. Germline CDR1 is MDHEN and CDR2 is SYDVKM. The CDR3 is CASSFSSGGEQFF. The DNA for the CDR3 is TGTGCCAGCAGTTTTTCCAGCGGAGGGGAGCAGTTCTTC.

The rearrangement joins TRBV11-3 to TRBJ1-1; D gene uncertain. This CDR3 has 15 residues. The germline V gene encodes CDR1 SGHNT and CDR2 YENEEA. The ends were cut back, 0 bases at V and 1 base at J, with 9 bases in the middle. The CDR3 DNA reads TGTGCCAGCAGCTTAGATCCCCGTCCGAACACTGAAGCTTTCTTT. Its translation: CASSLDPRPNTEAFF.

The chain combines TRBV28 with TRBJ2-2; TRBD1 matches 10 bases. In germline, CDR1 is MDHEN, CDR2 SYDVKM. Germline trimming cut 5 bases from V and 6 bases from J; bases unmatched to any gene: 6. The CDR3 length is 15 residues. The CDR3 protein is CASSKGQGYPGELFF. The CDR3 DNA reads TGTGCCAGCAGTAAGGGACAGGGGTATCCCGGGGAGCTGTTTTTT.

The V and J genes are TRBV7-6 and TRBJ2-7; no reliable D call. Germline CDR1 is SGHVS and CDR2 is FNYEAQ. The CDR3 is made up of 13 amino acids. The ends were cut back, 2 bases at V and 5 bases at J, with 10 bases in the middle. CDR3 protein: CASSLKAGDEQYF. The DNA of the CDR3 is TGTGCCAGCAGCTTAAAGGCCGGTGACGAGCAGTACTTC.

The V and J genes are TRBV6-1 and TRBJ1-5; D gene unclear. Germline V gene lookup returns CDR1 MNHNS and CDR2 SASEGT. V was cut by 5 bases and J by 7 bases, with 12 bases left in between. This CDR3 has 13 residues. The CDR3 loop is CASSTQRRQPQHF. The CDR3 DNA reads as TGTGCCAGCAGTACCCAAAGGAGGCAGCCCCAGCATTTT.

The V gene is TRBV7-2, the J gene TRBJ2-7; TRBD1 matches at 8 bases. V lost 3 bases to trimming and J lost 10 bases; unmatched junction nucleotides: 2. The CDR3 totals 11 residues. Germline V gives CDR1 SGHTA, CDR2 FQGNSA. The CDR3 DNA reads as TGTGCCAGCAGCTTGGGACAGGAACAGTACTTC. Residues: CASSLGQEQYF.

The chain recombines TRBV6-5 with TRBJ1-3, with 8 bases lining up with TRBD1. Trimming removed 5 bases from V and 0 bases from J; junction bases left unmatched: 0. This CDR3 has 14 amino acids. CDR1 is MNHEY, CDR2 SVGAGI, per germline. The CDR3 DNA follows: TGTGCCAGCAGTGGACAGGGCTCTGGAAACACCATATATTTT. Its protein product is CASSGQGSGNTIYF.

V gene TRBV2 combines with J gene TRBJ2-2, with D unresolved. The germline gives CDR1 SNHLY, CDR2 FYNNEI. This CDR3 region has 14 residues. V lost 2 bases and J lost 4, with 8 bases in between. The CDR3 reads CASSEFEGTGELFF. In DNA form, the CDR3 reads TGTGCCAGCAGTGAATTTGAAGGCACCGGGGAGCTGTTTTTT.

This clone occurred a few times. The chain combines TRBV19 with TRBJ1-1; D gene uncertain. Trimming took off 5 bases at V and 5 bases at J, with 18 bases between the two ends. The CDR3 totals 15 residues. Per germline, CDR1 LNHDA and CDR2 SQIVND (reference sequence). The CDR3 protein is CASSVNREHGTEAFF. The CDR3 DNA reads TGTGCCAGTAGTGTGAACAGAGAACATGGGACTGAAGCTTTCTTT.

This clone was detected only a few times. The rearrangement uses TRBV4-2 and TRBJ1-4; possibly TRBD1 for D (6 bases). Germline values: CDR1 LGHNA, CDR2 YNFKEQ. The ends were cut back, 5 bases at V and 2 bases at J, with 15 bases in the middle. CDR3 size: 16 residues. The CDR3 region is CASSLDFGGTNEKLFF. The CDR3 nucleotides are TGTGCCAGCAGCTTGGATTTCGGGGGCACTAATGAAAAACTGTTTTTT.

The chain recombines TRBV6-5 with TRBJ1-1; TRBD1 is a possible D gene (5 bases). In germline, CDR1 is MNHEY, CDR2 SVGAGI. The CDR3 is 11 amino acids. Trimming left V 4 bases short and J 6 bases short, with 6 bases between. The DNA for the CDR3 is TGTGCCAGCAGTTTGGGGCCTGAAGCTTTCTTT. It codes for CASSLGPEAFF.

The chain carries TRBV4-2 and TRBJ2-5, with D perhaps TRBD1 (6 bases). The closer fit of TRBJ2-7 to the DNA end suggests the J call may be wrong. The CDR3 extends over 15 amino acids. Germline V gives CDR1 LGHNA, CDR2 YNFKEQ. The CDR3 bases are TGTGCCAGCAGCTATGACAGGACGAGCACCTACGAGCAGTACTTC. Its protein product is CASSYDRTSTYEQYF.

The J gene is TRBJ2-1, the V gene TRBV29-1; unclear D gene. CDR3 size: 13 residues. The V gene's germline CDR1 is SQVTM and CDR2 ANQGSEA. V was shortened by 1 base and J by 0 bases, with 4 bases between the two germline ends. CDR3 residues: CSVEVSSYNEQFF. CDR3 DNA sequence: TGCAGCGTTGAAGTTAGCTCCTACAATGAGCAGTTCTTC.

Comments on this clone: The sample holds other DNA sequences that translate to the same CDR3. This rearrangement joins TRBV7-9 to TRBJ2-7, with no clear D. The ends were cut back, 3 bases at V and 1 base at J, with 1 base in the middle. This CDR3 has 11 residues. Germline V gene lookup returns CDR1 SEHNR and CDR2 FQNEAQ (reference sequence). CDR3 sequence: CASSLSYEQYF. CDR3 coding DNA: TGTGCCAGCAGCTTGTCCTACGAGCAGTACTTC.

The rearrangement joins TRBV5-4 to TRBJ2-2; 7 nucleotides align to TRBD1. This CDR3 comprises 19 residues. Losses at the gene ends were 4 bases for V and 8 bases for J; bases not matched to a gene: 23. Germline V lookup: CDR1 SGHNT, CDR2 YYREEE (reference sequence). The CDR3 nucleotides read TGTGCCAGCAGCACCGCTATCACAGGGGCCGGTATGGTGTTGGGGGAGCTGTTTTTT. Residues: CASSTAITGAGMVLGELFF.